These 20 T cell receptor beta chains share one sample of origin, sequenced in a study of T-cell memory formation after mild COVID-19. Each CDR3 protein gets one entry after TCRdb re-called the 5' RACE reads with MiXCR. This sample carries about 410,000 distinct CDR3 sequences, over 15% of them seen once, and the ten largest clones take 20% to 25%. The sequencing input was PBMCs or a T cell subset sorted from them (not recorded which). The receptors come from a man younger than 30 who had mild COVID-19 (a few samples of this study predate the infection). Cell type and time point are not known.

The genes are TRBV9 and TRBJ2-3; the D gene is possibly TRBD1 (5 bases). The CDR3 has 17 amino acids. Germline V gene lookup returns CDR1 SGDLS and CDR2 YYNGEE. V was clipped by 0 bases and J by 2 bases, with 16 bases between them. In DNA, the CDR3 is TGTGCCAGCAGCGTAGGAGGACGGGCAGGGAACACAGATACGCAGTATTTT. Amino acids: CASSVGGRAGNTDTQYF.

V usage is TRBV9 and J usage is TRBJ2-5, with TRBD2 matching 10 bases. Germline V gene lookup returns CDR1 SGDLS and CDR2 YYNGEE. The J segment lost 5 bases and the V segment lost 3 bases, leaving 10 bases of the junction unmatched. The CDR3 contains 16 residues. In DNA form, the CDR3 reads TGTGCCAGCAGCGGGATCAGCGGGGGGGCCGGGGAGACCCAGTACTTC. It specifies CASSGISGGAGETQYF.

This clonotype was seen a handful of times. The chain links TRBV12-3 or TRBV12-4 to TRBJ2-3; D might be TRBD2 (6 bases). V lost 4 bases, J lost 1 base, and 15 bases lay in between. The CDR3 sequence is 16 residues long. CDR3 region: CASSSHDSGRTDTQYF. In DNA, the CDR3 is TGTGCCAGCAGTTCACACGATAGCGGACGCACAGATACGCAGTATTTT.

CDR3 in DNA: TGCGCCAGCAGCTTCAGTACCGAGAACACCGGGGAGCTGTTTTTT. This gives the protein CASSFSTENTGELFF. The chain is built from TRBV5-1 and TRBJ2-2; D is uncertain. From germline, CDR1 is SGHRS and CDR2 YFSETQ. This CDR3 spans 15 amino acids. V dropped 2 bases and J dropped 1 base, with 9 bases sitting between them. The whole variable domain, remainder taken from reference TRBV5-1 and TRBJ2-2, is KAGVTQTPRYLIKTRGQQVTLSCSPISGHRSVSWYQQTPGQGLQFLFEYFSETQRNKGNFPGRFSGRQFSNSRSEMNVSTLELGDSALYLCASSFSTENTGELFFGEGSRLTVL.

The sample holds many counts of this clonotype. V is TRBV5-1 and J is TRBJ2-3; D remains ambiguous. Germline CDR1 reads SGHRS; CDR2 reads YFSETQ. The CDR3 loop spans 12 amino acids. V gave up 7 bases and J gave up 5 bases, with 11 bases separating them. CDR3 residues: CASFLDRDTQYF. For the CDR3, the DNA is TGCGCCAGCTTTCTAGACCGAGATACGCAGTATTTT.

Only a few counts were recorded for this clonotype. This sequence joins TRBV2 and TRBJ1-1; D is possibly TRBD1 (5 bases). Germline V lookup: CDR1 SNHLY, CDR2 FYNNEI. There are 13 residues in the CDR3. The germline V and J ends were trimmed by 3 bases and 3 bases, with 8 bases remaining between them. DNA of the CDR3: TGTGCCAGCAGTGATCAGGGTTACACTGAAGCTTTCTTT. It encodes CASSDQGYTEAFF.

This clonotype was seen repeatedly, ten times or more. The V call is TRBV7-9, the J call TRBJ1-2; D gene uncertain. Germline CDR1 SEHNR, CDR2 FQNEAQ (reference sequence). The CDR3 loop spans 12 amino acids. The germline V and J ends were trimmed by 4 bases and 4 bases, with 7 bases remaining between them. In DNA, the CDR3 is TGTGCCAGCAGCTCGGACTTCTATGGCTACACCTTC. This sequence encodes CASSSDFYGYTF.

This clonotype has a handful of counts. V usage is TRBV7-6 and J usage is TRBJ1-1; no definite D call. The V gene lost 5 bases and the J gene lost 7 bases, with 17 bases spanning the gap. Germline V gene lookup returns CDR1 SGHVS and CDR2 FNYEAQ. The CDR3 has 14 amino acids. The CDR3 protein is CASSVGPSPLEAFF. For the CDR3, the DNA is TGTGCCAGCAGCGTTGGGCCCAGTCCCCTTGAAGCTTTCTTT.

The rearrangement joins TRBV9 to TRBJ1-3; D is possibly TRBD1 (5 bases). Germline V gives CDR1 SGDLS, CDR2 YYNGEE. CDR3 length equals 15 residues. The V gene lost 4 bases and the J gene lost 7 bases, with 18 bases spanning the gap. The CDR3 loop is CASSPRRQGSNTIYF. CDR3 DNA: TGTGCCAGCAGCCCACGGCGCCAGGGATCGAACACCATATATTTT.

This clonotype was seen many times. The chain is built from TRBV29-1 and TRBJ2-3; the D is unclear. V shed 1 base and J shed 6 bases, with 8 bases lying between them. CDR1 SQVTM and CDR2 ANQGSEA come from the germline V gene. CDR3 length equals 12 residues. CDR3 residues: CSVEAASDTQYF. The CDR3 DNA is TGCAGCGTTGAAGCGGCGAGTGATACGCAGTATTTT.

The gene calls are TRBV7-2 and TRBJ2-6; the D is unclear. Germline CDR1 is SGHTA and CDR2 is FQGNSA. This CDR3 has 12 residues. Trimming cost V 9 bases and J 4 bases, with 7 bases left between them. The CDR3 bases are TGTGCCAGTCTTGTGGGGGCCAACGTCCTGACTTTC. Protein sequence: CASLVGANVLTF.

This clonotype was detected a few times. This chain connects TRBV6-1 to TRBJ2-7, with 7 bases matching TRBD1. CDR3 size: 13 residues. The trim removed 6 bases at V and 3 bases at J, leaving 5 bases unmatched. Germline V gene sequence: CDR1 MNHNS, CDR2 SASEGT. The CDR3 region is CASRTGPSYEQYV. The CDR3 DNA reads as TGTGCCAGCAGGACAGGGCCGAGCTACGAGCAGTACGTC.

This clonotype was picked up many times. The gene calls are TRBV27 and TRBJ1-1; D is undetermined. The V end lost 2 bases, the J end lost 0 bases, and 7 bases lay between the germline ends. The germline V gene encodes CDR1 MNHEY and CDR2 SMNVEV (reference sequence). The CDR3 sequence is 14 residues long. CDR3 nucleotide sequence: TGTGCCAGCAGTTTAGGGCAAGTGAACACTGAAGCTTTCTTT. Protein: CASSLGQVNTEAFF.

This clonotype appeared a few times. This sequence joins TRBV4-2 and TRBJ2-7, with 9 bases matching TRBD2. V gave up 0 bases and J gave up 2 bases; unmatched junction bases: 2. Germline loops: CDR1 LGHNA, CDR2 YNFKEQ. The CDR3 consists of 15 residues. The CDR3 region has the DNA TGTGCCAGCAGCCAAGAGTTAGCGGGGGCCTACGAGCAGTACTTC. It specifies CASSQELAGAYEQYF.

The chain recombines TRBV25-1 with TRBJ1-2; tentative D call: TRBD1 (6 bases). Germline assignment: CDR1 MGHDK and CDR2 SYGVNS. Trimming removed 8 bases from V and 4 bases from J, with 11 bases in between. CDR3 length: 12 residues. CDR3 sequence (DNA): TGTGCCAGCGCCGGACAGCTCTATGGCTACACCTTC. As protein: CASAGQLYGYTF.

This clonotype was recorded a few times. The chain recombines TRBV7-9 with TRBJ2-5; 8 bases agree with TRBD2. V shed 5 bases, J shed 4 bases, and the junction held 12 bases outside the gene matches. Looked up from germline, CDR1 is SEHNR and CDR2 is FQNEAQ (reference sequence). The CDR3 runs to 16 residues. The CDR3 protein is CASSGTWTSRPETQYF. The CDR3 region has the DNA TGTGCCAGCAGCGGAACTTGGACTAGCCGGCCAGAGACCCAGTACTTC.

The chain has TRBV7-2 and TRBJ1-1; 7 nucleotides align to TRBD1. The CDR3 runs to 15 residues. Trimming removed 1 base from V and 8 bases from J; junction bases left unmatched: 10. CDR1 and CDR2 (germline): SGHTA, FQGNSA. DNA of the CDR3: TGTGCCAGCAGCTTAGTGGAATGGGACAGCGGGGAAGCTTTCTTT. Its protein product is CASSLVEWDSGEAFF.

This rearrangement joins TRBV2 to TRBJ2-7; no firm D call. This CDR3 contains 12 residues. CDR1 and CDR2 from the germline V gene are SNHLY and FYNNEI. V was trimmed by 6 bases and J by 0 bases, leaving 6 bases between them. CDR3 loop: CASSVSSYEQYV. The CDR3 bases are TGTGCCAGCAGCGTCAGCTCCTACGAGCAGTACGTC.

This clonotype was seen a few times. This chain links TRBV27 with TRBJ1-5; no firm D call. The CDR3 spans 17 residues. Looked up from germline, CDR1 is MNHEY and CDR2 is SMNVEV (reference sequence). Trimming removed 7 bases at V and 1 base at J, with 20 bases between. Written as DNA, the CDR3 is TGTGCCAGCACGGCATTCGGACCTCATATCAGCAATCAGCCCCAGCATTTT. It encodes CASTAFGPHISNQPQHF.

The chain recombines TRBV7-9 with TRBJ1-5, with TRBD1 matching 7 bases. V lost 5 bases to trimming and J lost 5 bases; unmatched junction nucleotides: 9. The CDR3 loop spans 15 amino acids. CDR1 is SEHNR, CDR2 FQNEAQ, per germline (reference sequence). CDR3 sequence (DNA): TGTGCCAGCAGCCGTACAGGGGAGGGGTATCAGCCCCAGCATTTT. It encodes CASSRTGEGYQPQHF.